One and the same sample provided the 19 T cell receptor beta chains below, sequenced in a study of cytomegalovirus exposure and HLA in healthy donors. Primers for the PCR totalled 60 Vbeta and 13 Jbeta. Method: immunoSEQ multiplex PCR; TCRdb's copy keeps in-frame clones and lacks some. Seen here are about 96,000 clones, 64% observed once, and the top ten hold 2.5% to 3.5%. Material: PBMCs. The receptors were gathered from a man aged 60-69 years in good health and CMV-seronegative.

The chain carries TRBV5-4 and TRBJ2-2; maybe TRBD1 (6 bases). The CDR3 is 15 residues long. Germline V gene lookup returns CDR1 SGHNT and CDR2 YYREEE (reference sequence). V was cut by 4 bases and J by 5 bases, with 15 bases left in between. The CDR3, as DNA: TGTGCCAGCAGCCCGGGACACCGAGGGACCGGGGAGCTGTTTTTT. It codes for CASSPGHRGTGELFF. Complete variable domain (other parts from reference TRBV5-4 and TRBJ2-2): ETGVTQSPTHLIKTRGQQVTLRCSSQSGHNTVSWYQQALGQGPQFIFQYYREEENGRGNFPPRFSGLQFPNYSSELNVNALELDDSALYLCASSPGHRGTGELFFGEGSRLTVL.

This chain joins TRBV6-6 and TRBJ2-5; 8 bases are shared with TRBD1. V was clipped by 4 bases and J by 6 bases; unmatched bases: 10. Germline assignment: CDR1 MNHNY and CDR2 SVGAGI (reference sequence). The CDR3 extends over 15 amino acids. CDR3: CASSSGAGGRKTQYF. CDR3 nucleotide sequence: TGTGCCAGCAGTTCCGGGGCAGGGGGCCGAAAGACCCAGTACTTC.

The chain uses TRBV6-1 and TRBJ2-4; D may be TRBD2 (5 bases). V gave up 4 bases and J gave up 0 bases, with 19 bases separating them. From germline, CDR1 is MNHNS and CDR2 SASEGT. The CDR3 is 18 amino acids. CDR3 region: CASSANFGLSLAKNIQYF. CDR3 nucleotide sequence: TGTGCCAGCAGTGCCAATTTCGGACTTTCACTAGCCAAAAACATTCAGTACTTC.

This chain connects TRBV9 to TRBJ2-1; 13 bases fit TRBD2. Germline V lookup: CDR1 SGDLS, CDR2 YYNGEE. CDR3 length: 16 amino acids. The V segment lost 0 bases and the J segment 5 bases; nucleotides outside the gene matches: 2. The chain's CDR3 is CASSVALAGGHNEQFF. In nucleotides, the CDR3 is TGTGCCAGCAGCGTAGCACTAGCGGGAGGGCACAATGAGCAGTTCTTC.

CDR3 region: CASSPWTGLNTIYF. The CDR3 DNA is TGTGCCAGCAGTCCTTGGACAGGGTTGAACACCATATATTTT. The V and J genes are TRBV27 and TRBJ1-3; TRBD1 agrees at 8 bases. The CDR3 runs to 14 residues. Germline V gives CDR1 MNHEY, CDR2 SMNVEV (reference sequence). V gave up 5 bases and J gave up 7 bases; unmatched junction bases: 7.

The V gene is TRBV5-8, the J gene TRBJ2-5; TRBD1 might be the D (6 bases). The J call may be mistaken, given a closer DNA end match to TRBJ2-7. Germline CDR1 SGHTS, CDR2 YDEGEE. The CDR3 extends over 14 amino acids. The CDR3 nucleotides read TGTGCCAGCAGCCAACAGGGTAGGCCCTACGAGCAGTACTTC. It translates to CASSQQGRPYEQYF.

The chain recombines TRBV6-1 with TRBJ2-5, with a tentative D call TRBD2 (5 bases). There are 12 residues in the CDR3. Deletions cut 2 bases from V and 5 bases from J, with 6 bases between. Germline loops: CDR1 MNHNS, CDR2 SASEGT. CDR3 sequence: CASSETGETQYF. The CDR3 coding sequence is TGTGCCAGCAGTGAAACGGGGGAGACCCAGTACTTC.

There are a few counts of this clone. V and J are TRBV6-1 and TRBJ1-5; TRBD1 aligns across 8 bases. The CDR3 is 14 residues long. CDR1 and CDR2 from the germline V gene are MNHNS and SASEGT. V was clipped by 6 bases and J by 7 bases; unmatched bases: 8. The CDR3 nucleotides are TGTGCCAGCAGCATCACAGGGGGAGAACAGCCCCAGCATTTT. Amino acid sequence: CASSITGGEQPQHF.

This chain joins TRBV19 and TRBJ2-7; 9 positions match TRBD1. Unmatched junction bases numbered 3, after V lost 7 bases and J lost 2 bases. The CDR3 sequence is 13 residues long. Germline-derived CDR1 and CDR2 are LNHDA and SQIVND (reference sequence). The CDR3, as DNA: TGTGCCAGTAAGGACAGGGGCACCTACGAGCAGTACTTC. Translated: CASKDRGTYEQYF.

This clone was seen a handful of times. The chain's CDR3 is CASSRVSGANVLTF. In DNA, the CDR3 is TGTGCCAGCAGCCGGGTCTCTGGGGCCAACGTCCTGACTTTC. The rearrangement joins TRBV2 to TRBJ2-6; D is uncertain. The V end was cut by 6 bases, the J end by 0 bases, with 6 bases between. Germline V gene sequence: CDR1 SNHLY, CDR2 FYNNEI. The CDR3 totals 14 residues.

This chain uses TRBV2 with TRBJ1-1; TRBD1 matches 7 bases. The J segment lost 5 bases and the V segment lost 5 bases, leaving 11 bases of the junction unmatched. This CDR3 is 15 amino acids long. Germline V lookup: CDR1 SNHLY, CDR2 FYNNEI. CDR3 residues: CASSNDRARGTEAFF. The CDR3, as DNA: TGTGCCAGCAGTAACGACAGGGCCCGGGGGACTGAAGCTTTCTTT.

Turning to this clone: The junction differs from germline at one of its ends, possibly a read error. The rearrangement uses TRBV2 and TRBJ2-7; TRBD2 matches at 10 bases. The length of the CDR3 is 16 residues. Germline V lookup: CDR1 SNHLY, CDR2 FYNNEI. The CDR3 loop is CANSEWLAGASDEQYF. The CDR3, as DNA: TGTGCCAACAGTGAATGGCTAGCGGGAGCTAGCGACGAGCAGTACTTC.

The chain has TRBV18 and TRBJ1-2, with 8 bases matching TRBD1. CDR1 and CDR2 from the germline V gene are KGHSH and LQKENI. The trim removed 3 bases at V and 4 bases at J, leaving 7 bases unmatched. The CDR3 consists of 15 residues. CDR3 protein: CASSPTMTGAYGYTF. The CDR3 bases are TGTGCCAGCTCACCGACGATGACAGGGGCCTATGGCTACACCTTC.

The rearrangement uses TRBV5-1 and TRBJ1-2; possibly TRBD1 for D (5 bases). Trimming shortened V by 0 bases and J by 0 bases, and 9 bases separated the two germline ends. The CDR3 contains 15 residues. Looked up from germline, CDR1 is SGHRS and CDR2 is YFSETQ. The CDR3 loop is CASSLGQGTNYGYTF. In DNA form, the CDR3 reads TGCGCCAGCAGCTTGGGGCAGGGCACTAACTATGGCTACACCTTC.

This sequence joins TRBV19 and TRBJ2-2; a weak D match, TRBD1 (5 bases). Per the germline V gene, CDR1 is LNHDA and CDR2 is SQIVND (reference sequence). There are 17 residues in the CDR3. Trimming cost V 6 bases and J 7 bases, with 24 bases left between them. This CDR3 reads CASRKSHQGATIGELFF. CDR3 nucleotides: TGTGCCAGTAGAAAGTCTCACCAGGGTGCCACGATCGGGGAGCTGTTTTTT.

The rearrangement links TRBV6-5 to TRBJ1-1, with D possibly matching TRBD1 (6 bases). Germline V gene lookup returns CDR1 MNHEY and CDR2 SVGAGI. The CDR3 loop spans 14 amino acids. Trimming took off 6 bases at V and 3 bases at J, with 14 bases between the two ends. Written as DNA, the CDR3 is TGTGCCAGCAGAGGGGCAGGGGATTACACTGAAGCTTTCTTT. Its protein is CASRGAGDYTEAFF.

This sequence joins TRBV7-9 and TRBJ2-3; D gene ambiguous. The CDR3 runs 14 residues. Germline CDR1 reads SEHNR; CDR2 reads FQNEAQ (reference sequence). Trimming left V 1 base short and J 5 bases short, with 10 bases between. The CDR3 region has the DNA TGTGCCAGCAGCTTAGGGCTAGTGGAAGATACGCAGTATTTT. This encodes CASSLGLVEDTQYF.

This clone came up a few times. J is TRBJ1-5 and V is TRBV28; D may be TRBD1 (5 bases). V shed 3 bases and J shed 1 base, with 10 bases lying between them. Germline V gives CDR1 MDHEN, CDR2 SYDVKM. CDR3 length equals 15 residues. The CDR3, as DNA: TGTGCCAGCAGTTTTATACAGGCGAGCAATCAGCCCCAGCATTTT. This translates into CASSFIQASNQPQHF.

In this sample, this clone turned up a few times. This chain joins TRBV5-1 and TRBJ2-3, with D possibly TRBD1 on 6 matching bases. The ends were cut back, 2 bases at V and 4 bases at J, with 11 bases in the middle. Germline V gene lookup returns CDR1 SGHRS and CDR2 YFSETQ. This CDR3 is built from 14 residues. The CDR3 DNA reads as TGCGCCAGCAGCTTCAGGGGAGTTTCAGATACGCAGTATTTT. Encoded protein: CASSFRGVSDTQYF.